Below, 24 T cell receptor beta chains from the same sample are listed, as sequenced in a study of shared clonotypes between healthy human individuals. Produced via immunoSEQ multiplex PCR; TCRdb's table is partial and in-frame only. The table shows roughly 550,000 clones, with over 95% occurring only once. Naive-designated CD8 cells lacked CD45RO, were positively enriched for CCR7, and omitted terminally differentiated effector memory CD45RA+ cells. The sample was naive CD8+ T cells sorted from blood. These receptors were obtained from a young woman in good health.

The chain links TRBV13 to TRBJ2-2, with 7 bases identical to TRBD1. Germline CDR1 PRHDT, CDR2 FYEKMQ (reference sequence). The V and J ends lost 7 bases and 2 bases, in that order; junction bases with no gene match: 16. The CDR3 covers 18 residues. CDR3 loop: CASNRDRALYTNTGELFF. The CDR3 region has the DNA TGTGCCAGCAACCGAGACAGGGCCCTTTACACAAACACCGGGGAGCTGTTTTTT.

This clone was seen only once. DNA for the CDR3: TGCGCCAGCAGCCATACAGGGGATGCTAATGAAAAACTGTTTTTT. Protein: CASSHTGDANEKLFF. This chain connects TRBV4-1 to TRBJ1-4; 7 bases match TRBD1. V was pared by 3 bases and J by 3 bases, with 4 bases of the junction left unmatched. Germline loops: CDR1 MGHRA, CDR2 YSYEKL. CDR3 length equals 15 residues.

DNA for the CDR3: TGTGCCAGCAGTTTCGCGGCTTACACCGGGGAGCTGTTTTTT. Translating gives CASSFAAYTGELFF. V is TRBV28 and J is TRBJ2-2, with D unresolved. The germline CDR1 and CDR2 sequences are MDHEN and SYDVKM. Between the trimmed V and J ends, which lost 3 bases and 3 bases, there was a span of 8 bases. The CDR3 is 14 amino acids.

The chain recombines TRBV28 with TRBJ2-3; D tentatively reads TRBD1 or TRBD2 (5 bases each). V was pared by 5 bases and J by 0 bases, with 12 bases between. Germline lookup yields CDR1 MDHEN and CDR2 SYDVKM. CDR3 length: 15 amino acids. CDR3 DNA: TGTGCCAGCAGTAACCTCCGGGACAGCACAGATACGCAGTATTTT. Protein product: CASSNLRDSTDTQYF. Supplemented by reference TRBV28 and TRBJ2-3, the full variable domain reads DVKVTQSSRYLVKRTGEKVFLECVQDMDHENMFWYRQDPGLGLRLIYFSYDVKMKEKGDIPEGYSVSREKKERFSLILESASTNQTSMYLCASSNLRDSTDTQYFGPGTRLTVL.

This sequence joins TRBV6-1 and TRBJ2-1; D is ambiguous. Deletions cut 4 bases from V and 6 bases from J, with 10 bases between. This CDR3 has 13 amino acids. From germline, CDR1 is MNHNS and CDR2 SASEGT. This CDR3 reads CASSVSSVNEQFF. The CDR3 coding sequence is TGTGCCAGCAGTGTATCGAGCGTCAATGAGCAGTTCTTC.

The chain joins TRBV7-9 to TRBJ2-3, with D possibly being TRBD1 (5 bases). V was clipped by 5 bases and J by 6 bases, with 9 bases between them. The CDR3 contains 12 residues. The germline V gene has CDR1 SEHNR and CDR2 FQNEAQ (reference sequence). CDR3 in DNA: TGTGCCAGCAGCCAGGGTAGTGATACGCAGTATTTT. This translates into CASSQGSDTQYF.

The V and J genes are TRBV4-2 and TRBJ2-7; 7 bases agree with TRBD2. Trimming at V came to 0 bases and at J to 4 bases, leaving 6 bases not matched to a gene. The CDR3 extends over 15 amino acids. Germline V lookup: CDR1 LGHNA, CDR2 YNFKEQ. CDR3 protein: CASSQEAGRGYEQYF. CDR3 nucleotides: TGTGCCAGCAGCCAAGAGGCAGGGAGGGGTTACGAGCAGTACTTC.

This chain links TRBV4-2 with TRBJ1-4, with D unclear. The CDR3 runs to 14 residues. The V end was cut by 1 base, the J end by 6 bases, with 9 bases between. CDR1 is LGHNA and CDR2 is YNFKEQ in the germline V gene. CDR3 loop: CASSQVGKDEKLFF. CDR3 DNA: TGTGCCAGCAGCCAAGTCGGCAAGGATGAAAAACTGTTTTTT.

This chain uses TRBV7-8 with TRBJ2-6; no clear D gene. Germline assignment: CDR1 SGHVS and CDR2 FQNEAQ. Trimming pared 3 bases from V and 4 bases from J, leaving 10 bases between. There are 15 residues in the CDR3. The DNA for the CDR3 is TGTGCCAGCAGCTTTCTCCTCTCCGGGGCCAACGTCCTGACTTTC. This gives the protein CASSFLLSGANVLTF.

CDR3 amino acids: CASSLSRRREMTDTQYF. The CDR3 nucleotides read TGTGCCAGCAGTTTATCGAGGCGGCGGGAAATGACAGATACGCAGTATTTT. The rearrangement uses TRBV27 and TRBJ2-3; D is perhaps TRBD2 (6 bases). The germline V and J ends were trimmed by 0 bases and 3 bases, with 16 bases remaining between them. Germline V gives CDR1 MNHEY, CDR2 SMNVEV (reference sequence). This CDR3 region has 17 residues.

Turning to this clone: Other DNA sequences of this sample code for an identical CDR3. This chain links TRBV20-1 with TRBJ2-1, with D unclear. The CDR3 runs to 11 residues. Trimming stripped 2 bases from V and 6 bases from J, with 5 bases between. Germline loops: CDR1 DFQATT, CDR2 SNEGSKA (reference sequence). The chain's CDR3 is CSARLVNEQFF. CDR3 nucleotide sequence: TGCAGTGCTAGATTGGTCAATGAGCAGTTCTTC.

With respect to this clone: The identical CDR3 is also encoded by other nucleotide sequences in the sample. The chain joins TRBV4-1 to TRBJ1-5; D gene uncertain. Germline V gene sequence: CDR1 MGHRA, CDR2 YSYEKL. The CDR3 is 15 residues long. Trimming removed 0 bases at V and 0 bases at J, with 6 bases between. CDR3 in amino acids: CASSQEQYSNQPQHF. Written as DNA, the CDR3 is TGCGCCAGCAGCCAAGAACAGTATAGCAATCAGCCCCAGCATTTT.

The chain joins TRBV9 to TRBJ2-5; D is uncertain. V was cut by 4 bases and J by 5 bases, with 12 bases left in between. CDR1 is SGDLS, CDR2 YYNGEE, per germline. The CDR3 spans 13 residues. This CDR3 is CASSPPRAETQYF. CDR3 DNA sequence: TGTGCCAGCAGCCCTCCCCGGGCGGAGACCCAGTACTTC.

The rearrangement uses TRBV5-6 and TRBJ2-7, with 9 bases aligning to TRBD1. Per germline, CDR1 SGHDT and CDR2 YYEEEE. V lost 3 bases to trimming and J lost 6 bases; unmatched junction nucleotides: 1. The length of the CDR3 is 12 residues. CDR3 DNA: TGTGCCAGCAGCTGGGACAGGGTCGAGCAGTACTTC. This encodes CASSWDRVEQYF.

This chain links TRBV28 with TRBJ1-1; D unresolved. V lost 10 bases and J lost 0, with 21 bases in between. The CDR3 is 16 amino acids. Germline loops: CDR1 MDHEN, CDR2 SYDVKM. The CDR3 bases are TGTGCCACCCGCCATACGTTAAGCGAAGTGAACACTGAAGCTTTCTTT. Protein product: CATRHTLSEVNTEAFF. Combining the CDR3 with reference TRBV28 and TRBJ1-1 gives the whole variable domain DVKVTQSSRYLVKRTGEKVFLECVQDMDHENMFWYRQDPGLGLRLIYFSYDVKMKEKGDIPEGYSVSREKKERFSLILESASTNQTSMYLCATRHTLSEVNTEAFFGQGTRLTVV.

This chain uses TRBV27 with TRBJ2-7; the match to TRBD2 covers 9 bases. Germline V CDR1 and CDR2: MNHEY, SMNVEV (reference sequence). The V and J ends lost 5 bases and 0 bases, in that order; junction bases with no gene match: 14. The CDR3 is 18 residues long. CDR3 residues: CASSNLGATSGFSYEQYF. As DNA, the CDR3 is TGTGCCAGCAGTAACCTTGGGGCGACTAGCGGTTTCTCCTACGAGCAGTACTTC.

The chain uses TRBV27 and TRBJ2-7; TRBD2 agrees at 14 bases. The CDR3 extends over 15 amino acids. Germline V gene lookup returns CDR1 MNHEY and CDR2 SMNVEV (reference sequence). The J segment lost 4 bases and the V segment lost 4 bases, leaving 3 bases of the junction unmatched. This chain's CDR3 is CASSYRLAGGYEQYF. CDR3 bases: TGTGCCAGCAGTTATCGACTAGCGGGAGGGTACGAGCAGTACTTC.

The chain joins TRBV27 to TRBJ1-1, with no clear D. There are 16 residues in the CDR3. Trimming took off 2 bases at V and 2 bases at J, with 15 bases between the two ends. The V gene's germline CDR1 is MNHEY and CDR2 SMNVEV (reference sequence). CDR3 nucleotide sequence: TGTGCCAGCAGTTTAGCTTCAAGATTCCGCAACACTGAAGCTTTCTTT. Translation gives CASSLASRFRNTEAFF.

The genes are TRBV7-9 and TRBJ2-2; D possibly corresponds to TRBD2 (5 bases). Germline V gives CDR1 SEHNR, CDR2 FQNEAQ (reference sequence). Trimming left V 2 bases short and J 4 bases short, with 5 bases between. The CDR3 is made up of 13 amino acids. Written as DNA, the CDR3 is TGTGCCAGCAGCTTAACTAGCACCGGGGAGCTGTTTTTT. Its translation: CASSLTSTGELFF.

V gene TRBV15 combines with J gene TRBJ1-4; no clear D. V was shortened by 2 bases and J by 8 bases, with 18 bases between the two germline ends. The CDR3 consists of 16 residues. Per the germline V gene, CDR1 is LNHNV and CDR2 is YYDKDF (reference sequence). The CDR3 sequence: CATSRPDRPLGEKLFF. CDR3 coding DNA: TGTGCCACCAGCAGACCGGATCGACCTTTAGGGGAAAAACTGTTTTTT.

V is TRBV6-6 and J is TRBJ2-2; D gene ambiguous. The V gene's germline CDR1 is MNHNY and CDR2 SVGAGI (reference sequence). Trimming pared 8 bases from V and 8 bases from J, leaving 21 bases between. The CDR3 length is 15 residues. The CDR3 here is CASSVGPGNPGELFF. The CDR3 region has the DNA TGTGCCAGCTCGGTGGGCCCTGGGAACCCGGGGGAGCTGTTTTTT.

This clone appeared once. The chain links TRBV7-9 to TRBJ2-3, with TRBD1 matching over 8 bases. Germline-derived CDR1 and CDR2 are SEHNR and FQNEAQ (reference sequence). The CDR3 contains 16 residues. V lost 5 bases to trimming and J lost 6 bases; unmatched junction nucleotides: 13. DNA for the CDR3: TGTGCCAGCAGCCGGTTGGAGACAGGGGAGGCGGATACGCAGTATTTT. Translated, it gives CASSRLETGEADTQYF.

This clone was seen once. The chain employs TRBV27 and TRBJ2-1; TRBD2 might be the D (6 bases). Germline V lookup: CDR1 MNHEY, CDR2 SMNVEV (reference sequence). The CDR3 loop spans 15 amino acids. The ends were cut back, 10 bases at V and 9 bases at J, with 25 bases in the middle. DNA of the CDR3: TGTGCCACGGCCCTGGGTATCGGGGACTGGGGTGAGCAGTTCTTC. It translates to CATALGIGDWGEQFF.

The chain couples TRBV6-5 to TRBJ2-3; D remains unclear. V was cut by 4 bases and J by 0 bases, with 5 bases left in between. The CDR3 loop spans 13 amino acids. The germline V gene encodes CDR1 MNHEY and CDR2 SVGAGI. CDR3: CASSSHSTDTQYF. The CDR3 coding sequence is TGTGCCAGCAGTTCTCATAGCACAGATACGCAGTATTTT.